The 10 T cell receptor beta chains below all came from one sample that was sequenced in a study of blood T cells in healthy people across ages. A second about 7 to 11 cycle PCR used barcoded and J-beta primers. In TCRdb, the 5' RACE reads were re-called with MiXCR into one record per CDR3 protein. The repertoire holds roughly 1.9 million distinct CDR3 sequences, with about 39% as singletons. Sample: blood. The source of these receptors is a human donor in good health.

The chain joins TRBV28 to TRBJ2-7, with D possibly matching TRBD1 (6 bases). Germline V gives CDR1 MDHEN, CDR2 SYDVKM. The V end was cut by 3 bases, the J end by 5 bases, with 14 bases between. This CDR3 region has 14 residues. CDR3 DNA: TGTGCCAGCAGTTTTGAAACAGGGTACCACGAGCAGTACTTC. Its protein product is CASSFETGYHEQYF.

This clonotype was detected only once. This chain uses TRBV10-3 with TRBJ1-1, with D maybe TRBD1 (5 bases). Deletions cut 0 bases from V and 5 bases from J, with 10 bases between. Germline V lookup: CDR1 ENHRY, CDR2 SYGVKD. This CDR3 is built from 14 residues. CDR3: CAISESNGGTEAFF. The CDR3 bases are TGTGCCATCAGTGAGTCGAACGGGGGTACTGAAGCTTTCTTT.

The V gene is TRBV10-3, the J gene TRBJ1-2, with 7 bases identical to TRBD1. This CDR3 is built from 12 residues. V lost 6 bases to trimming and J lost 7 bases; unmatched junction nucleotides: 5. From germline, CDR1 is ENHRY and CDR2 SYGVKD. This CDR3 reads CAIRREGAGYTF. CDR3 nucleotides: TGTGCCATCAGAAGAGAGGGGGCTGGCTACACCTTC.

This CDR3 is CSVRQTNGYTF. The CDR3 region has the DNA TGCAGCGTTCGACAGACCAATGGCTACACCTTC. The genes are TRBV29-1 and TRBJ1-2; possible D gene TRBD1, 5 bases. CDR3 length equals 11 residues. V gave up 5 bases and J gave up 6 bases, with 10 bases separating them. Germline V gene data show CDR1 as SQVTM and CDR2 as ANQGSEA.

This clonotype has only a few counts. The chain is built from TRBV7-2 and TRBJ2-5, with TRBD2 identical over 9 bases. The CDR3 is made up of 14 amino acids. V lost 5 bases to trimming and J lost 5 bases; unmatched junction nucleotides: 6. CDR1 is SGHTA and CDR2 is FQGNSA in the germline V gene. The CDR3 is CASSPRGGLETQYF. The CDR3 nucleotides are TGTGCCAGCAGCCCGCGGGGGGGCCTGGAGACCCAGTACTTC.

The table lists this clonotype with a count of one. The gene calls are TRBV20-1 and TRBJ1-5, with unresolved D. Germline V gene lookup returns CDR1 DFQATT and CDR2 SNEGSKA (reference sequence). Deletions cut 0 bases from V and 3 bases from J, with 12 bases between. This CDR3 contains 15 residues. CDR3 nucleotides: TGCAGTGCTAGAGATCGGGGAGGAGCCAATCAGCCCCAGCATTTT. Translation: CSARDRGGANQPQHF.

This clonotype was counted only a few times. As DNA, the CDR3 is TGTGCCAGCAGCGTCGAAGACAGCTACGAGCAGTACTTC. Encoded protein: CASSVEDSYEQYF. The rearrangement links TRBV9 to TRBJ2-7, with TRBD1 as a possible D gene (5 bases). Germline CDR1 is SGDLS and CDR2 is YYNGEE. Deletions cut 2 bases from V and 3 bases from J, with 9 bases between. This CDR3 has 13 amino acids.

This clonotype turned up a few times. The rearrangement uses TRBV20-1 and TRBJ1-2, with D possibly being TRBD1 (6 bases). V lost 1 base and J lost 7, with 13 bases in between. The germline CDR1 and CDR2 sequences are DFQATT and SNEGSKA (reference sequence). This CDR3 is built from 13 residues. CDR3 bases: TGCAGTGCTAGAGGGACAGCTCAAGGTGGCTACACCTTC. As protein: CSARGTAQGGYTF.

CDR3 sequence (DNA): TGTGCCAGCAGTTACTCCAGGGCCGCCATGAACACTGAAGCTTTCTTT. Encoded protein: CASSYSRAAMNTEAFF. This chain connects TRBV6-2 or TRBV6-3 to TRBJ1-1; possible D gene TRBD1, 5 bases. V was cut by 0 bases and J by 0 bases, with 11 bases left in between. CDR1 is MNHEY and CDR2 is SVGEGT in the germline V gene. There are 16 residues in the CDR3.

The rearrangement uses TRBV7-3 and TRBJ1-6, with D uncertain. There are 16 residues in the CDR3. Germline V gives CDR1 SGHTA, CDR2 FQGTGA. Between the trimmed V and J ends, which lost 3 bases and 7 bases, there was a span of 16 bases. The CDR3 bases are TGTGCCAGCAGCTTTAGGACCGGGCAGAGGAATTCACCCCTCCACTTT. It specifies CASSFRTGQRNSPLHF.